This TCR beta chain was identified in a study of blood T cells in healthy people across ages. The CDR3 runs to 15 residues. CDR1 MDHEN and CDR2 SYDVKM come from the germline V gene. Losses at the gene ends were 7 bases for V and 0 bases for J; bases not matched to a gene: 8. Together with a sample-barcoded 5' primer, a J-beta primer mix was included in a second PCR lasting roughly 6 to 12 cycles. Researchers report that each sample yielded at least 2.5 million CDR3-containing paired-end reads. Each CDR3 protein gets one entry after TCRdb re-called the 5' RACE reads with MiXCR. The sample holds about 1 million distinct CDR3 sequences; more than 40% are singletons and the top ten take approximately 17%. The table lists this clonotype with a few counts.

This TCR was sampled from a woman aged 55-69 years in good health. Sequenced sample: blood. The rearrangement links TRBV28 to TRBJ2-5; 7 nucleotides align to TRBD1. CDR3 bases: TGTGCCAGCAATTCCCCGACAGGGAACCAAGAGACCCAGTACTTC. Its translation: CASNSPTGNQETQYF.